This T cell receptor beta chain stems from a study of T and B cells in COVID-19 patients. Study-wide background: About 90% of the roughly 20 active-infection patients had comorbidities associated with unfavorable COVID-19 outcome.

Germline V gives CDR1 LNHDA, CDR2 SQIVND (reference sequence). Trimming stripped 4 bases from V and 0 bases from J, with 19 bases between. The CDR3 extends over 18 amino acids. Each TRB amplification used about 250-550 ng of genomic DNA from blood. BIOMED2 TRB-A/B primer pools were used in multiplex TRB PCR. Using its own MiXCR run on the multiplex PCR reads, TCRdb lists one record per CDR3 protein. This repertoire shows 13,000 to 15,000 distinct CDR3 sequences, approximately 30% found once; its top ten account for under 7.5%. The TCR comes from a human donor who had recovered from COVID-19. The rearrangement links TRBV19 to TRBJ1-5; possible D gene TRBD1, 6 bases. Specimen: blood. This CDR3 reads CASSTGPGGTYSNQPQHF. In DNA form, the CDR3 reads TGTGCCAGTAGTACCGGCCCCGGGGGGACATATAGCAATCAGCCCCAGCATTTT.